Sequencing of this TCR beta chain was carried out in a study of control samples from healthy donors and cancer patients. Sequencing was performed with immunoSEQ multiplex PCR; in TCRdb, only in-frame clones are kept and a portion is missing. This sample has about 20,000 clones; roughly 84% occur once, and the top ten carry approximately 30%. This CDR3 is 14 amino acids long. CDR1 is MGHRA and CDR2 is YSYEKL in the germline V gene. The V end lost 1 base, the J end lost 5 bases, and 11 bases lay between the germline ends. This clonotype originated in a man aged 55 to 70 with head and neck cancer. The chain combines TRBV4-1 with TRBJ2-5; D perhaps matches TRBD1 (5 bases). The sequenced sample was PBMCs. The CDR3 region is CASSQGQGRETQYF. CDR3 coding DNA: TGCGCCAGCAGCCAAGGGCAGGGAAGGGAGACCCAGTACTTC.